This T cell receptor beta chain originates from a study of T cell clusters in autoimmune cytopenias (dated by TCRdb to about 2019). Regarding the research as a whole: Per sample, TRB sequencing gave a median depth of about 50,000 reads and a median of approximately 2,400 distinct TRB clonotypes. Peripheral blood TRB and IGH repertoires were sequenced in autoimmune cytopenia patients at active disease and during treatment follow-up, alongside healthy, CLL and autoimmune hepatitis controls. The study was designed to test whether a disease-specific immune repertoire signature usable as a blood-based biomarker is carried by autoimmune cytopenia patients. Broader findings and caveats from the paper: GLIPH suggested that primary autoimmune cytopenia patients lacked physiological T cell clusters: more than 40 clusters were exclusive to healthy donors versus 17 exclusive to patients. In the comparison of secondary cytopenia with CLL, no cluster-lack signature showed up, apparently because the dominant lymphoma-associated repertoire masked the signature. The T cell clusters were defined only in silico, and the functional role of the clusters was left to be validated experimentally. TRB repertoire shifts, with less even repertoires in secondary cytopenia and CLL, mostly reflected lymphoma bias rather than autoimmunity. Healthy donors had almost three times as many exclusive TRB clusters as active autoimmune hepatitis patients, a finding consistent with an autoimmunity-wide signature.

Its frequency places this clonotype as medium-sized (0.01 to 0.1%); no count is recorded. What this receptor recognizes is not known. To amplify TRB rearrangements, a touch-down multiplex PCR protocol was run with the TRB-A and TRB-B primer pools combined in a single tube. Illumina adapters and sample indices were attached to the amplicons through two consecutive PCR reactions using Phusion HS II polymerase. The amplicons were purified from gel with the NucleoSpin Gel and PCR Clean-up kit, after which the amplicons were quantified by Qubit and checked for quality on an Agilent 2100 Bioanalyzer. Sequencing of the libraries was performed on an Illumina MiSeq with 600-cycle, single-indexed, paired-end runs. The original methods were these. MiXCR version 2.1.12 with the default MiXCR reference library was used to align and assemble TRB reads. A clone was defined by each unique CDR3 nucleotide sequence, and the analysis included only productive sequences with two or more reads. Alpha-parameterized diversity profiles (alpha 0 to 5), including the Shannon (alpha 1) and Simpson (alpha 2) indices, were computed with an R script to assess repertoire diversity. The tcR package was used to compute combinatorial TRB VJ usage, which was then compared between cohorts by principal component analysis with ade4. Using GLIPH, TCRbeta CDR3s were clustered on pairs of cohorts matched for age and read depth, and a Wilcoxon test was used to compare cluster frequencies. Following TCRdb reprocessing, every CDR3 protein sequence forms one entry, and DNA is not provided. The V and J calls follow TCRdb's processing rather than the paper's. This specimen's table enumerates 2,000 to 2,500 distinct CDR3 sequences. Around 75% of the sample rests with the top ten.

Each sample's TRB amplification started from 250 ng of peripheral blood genomic DNA, which corresponds to tens of thousands of genome equivalents. Material: peripheral blood. The clonotype comes from a human donor with an autoimmune cytopenia or autoimmune hepatitis (not recorded which).

The CDR3 region reads CASKLGNAGTGELFF. The rearranged segments are TRBV6-5 and TRBJ2-2; with no DNA, the TCRdb D assignment of TRBD2 cannot be verified. From the germline V gene, CDR1 is MNHEY and CDR2 is SVGAGI. The CDR3 goes from the cysteine to the phenylalanine over 15 residues. No nucleotide data were recorded.